A single TCR beta chain is shown here with its context. This clone was counted only a few times. No cognate antigen has been identified for it. There are no base qualities to consult, and no much larger clone falls within one base. The sample belongs to a study of STAT5B mutations in CD4+ large granular lymphocyte leukemia (dated by TCRdb to between 2020 and 2023). Study-wide context: Among the healthy controls, the CDR3 'QG' motif was associated with a particular HLA allele. Flow cytometry on FACSCanto II or FACSVerse confirmed that purified fractions exceeded 95% purity among lymphocytes. The TCRbeta repertoires of CD4+ T-cell large granular lymphocyte leukemia patients were compared with the TCRbeta repertoires of healthy blood donors.

Clipping removes 1 base from V and 5 bases from J, with 10 as the unmatched junction base count. CDR1 and CDR2, looked up from the germline V gene, are SGHRS and YFSETQ. The CDR3 starts with the cysteine, ends with the phenylalanine, and has 16 residues. Just the 48-base CDR3 DNA is kept, in frame starting at base 1. The research as a whole found: The main leukemic clonotypes were found to be private to each patient, although about 25% of the main leukemic clonotypes were detected at low frequency in the non-leukemic repertoires of other patients. CD4-sorted patient repertoires appeared more clonal than healthy CD4+ repertoires, and this difference persisted after removing the putative leukemic clones. The data were not HLA-matched, and the relatively small sample size could explain the higher clonality seen in CD4+ compared with CD8+ T-LGLL. TRBV06-family usage was enriched among the top patient clones (8/27) compared with healthy controls (2/35).

The immunoSEQ assay at survey resolution was applied to genomic DNA for sequencing of TCRbeta rearrangements. Processing in the source paper ran as follows. In the TCR sequencing data, the lowest productive clonotype frequency that could be detected was 2.59 x 10-5. Analyses included only productive TCRbeta rearrangements, meaning complete and in-frame sequences. Clonality for each sample was calculated as Simpson clonality in the immunoSEQ Analyzer version 3.0. Clones were binned by frequency as very rare, small, medium, large (1-20%) or hyperexpanded (>20%). Generation probabilities were estimated with OLGA 1.2.3, V-gene circos plots were generated with VDJtools, specificities were searched for in VDJdb, and CDR3 motifs were identified with GLIPH. Drawn from immuneACCESS, this table holds only the in-frame rearrangements with V and J called that TCRdb kept. Clones are partly lost; checked studies trace under half to an unresolved V gene and leave the rest unexplained. V, J and clone size were drawn from that table, and D and trimming were deduced from the DNA. Within this sample are about 32,000 clones, with approximately 71% of them counted one time only. 0.4% to 0.45% of the sample lies in the top ten.

Buffy coats from 37 blood donors, supplied by the Finnish Red Cross blood service, were used as healthy controls. All TCR-sequenced material derived from peripheral blood: patient blood samples and healthy donor buffy coats. Ficoll-Hypaque gradient centrifugation was used to isolate peripheral blood mononuclear cells. CD4+ cells were magnetically purified from the buffy coats of healthy controls. Genomic DNA was extracted using the Gentra Puregene Cell and Tissue kit, and a Qubit 2.0 fluorometer was used to quantify it. The sequence came from a human donor in good health. Recombination linked TRBV5-1 to TRBJ1-1; 8 bases in the junction line up with TRBD1. Material for sequencing was CD4+ T cells from blood buffy coats. The CDR3: CASSLSGGLWETEAFF. The base sequence is TGCGCCAGCAGCTTGTCAGGGGGCCTATGGGAGACTGAAGCTTTCTTT.